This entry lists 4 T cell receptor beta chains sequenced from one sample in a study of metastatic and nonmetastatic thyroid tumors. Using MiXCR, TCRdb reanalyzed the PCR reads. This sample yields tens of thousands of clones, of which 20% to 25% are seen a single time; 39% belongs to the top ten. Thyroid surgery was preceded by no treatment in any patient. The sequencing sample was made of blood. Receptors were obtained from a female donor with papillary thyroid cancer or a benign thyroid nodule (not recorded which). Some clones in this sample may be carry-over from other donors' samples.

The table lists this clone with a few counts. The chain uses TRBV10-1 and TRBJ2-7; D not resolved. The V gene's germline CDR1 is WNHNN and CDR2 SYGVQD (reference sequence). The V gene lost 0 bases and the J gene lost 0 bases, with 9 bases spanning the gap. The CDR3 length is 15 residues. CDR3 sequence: CASSESIHPSYEQYF. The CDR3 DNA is TGCGCCAGCAGTGAGTCGATCCACCCCTCCTACGAGCAGTACTTC.

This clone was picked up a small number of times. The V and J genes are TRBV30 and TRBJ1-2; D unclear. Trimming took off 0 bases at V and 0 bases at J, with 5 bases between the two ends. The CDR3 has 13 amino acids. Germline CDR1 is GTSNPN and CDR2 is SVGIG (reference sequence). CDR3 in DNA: TGTGCCTGGAGTGTAAGCGCTAACTATGGCTACACCTTC. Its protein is CAWSVSANYGYTF.

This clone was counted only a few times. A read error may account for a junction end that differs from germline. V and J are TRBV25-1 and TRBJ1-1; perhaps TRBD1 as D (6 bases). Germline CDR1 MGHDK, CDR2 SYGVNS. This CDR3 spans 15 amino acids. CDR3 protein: CGSSPRGFVDTEAFF. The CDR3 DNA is TGTGGCAGCAGTCCCAGGGGTTTCGTGGACACTGAAGCTTTCTTT. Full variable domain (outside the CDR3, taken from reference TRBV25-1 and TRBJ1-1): EADIYQTPRYLVIGTGKKITLECSQTMGHDKMYWYQQDPGMELHLIHYSYGVNSTEKGDLSSESTVSRIRTEHFPLTLESARPSHTSQYLCGSSPRGFVDTEAFFGQGTRLTVV.

CDR3 nucleotides: TGTGCCTGGAGCCCGAGGTGTGGCTACACCTTC. Its protein product is CAWSPRCGYTF. V gene TRBV30 combines with J gene TRBJ1-2; no clear D gene. The germline V gene has CDR1 GTSNPN and CDR2 SVGIG (reference sequence). V was pared by 3 bases and J by 7 bases, with 9 bases between. The CDR3 runs 11 residues.